This T cell receptor beta chain was retrieved from a study of T cell responses to AZD1222 COVID-19 vaccine. V shed 4 bases and J shed 7 bases, with 14 bases lying between them. CDR1 is SGHAT and CDR2 is FQDESV in the germline V gene (reference sequence). The CDR3 sequence is 13 residues long. Study-wide points: In a largely white British group with more females than males, clonal diversity was possibly underestimated. Regions 160-218 and 743-854 dominated among vaccine-associated CD4 TCRs spanning spike.

This clone showed up just a few times. Its target is unknown. The assay was immunoSEQ multiplex PCR, and TCRdb's table has in-frame clones only and misses some. In the table there are 120,000 to 150,000 clones, approximately 85% of which are singletons. The clonotype comes from an adult who received the MenACWY meningococcal vaccine as a control. V gene TRBV11-1 combines with J gene TRBJ2-7; possible D gene TRBD2, 5 bases. This material consisted of peripheral blood, taken 28 days after the second dose of the MenACWY control vaccine. As DNA, the CDR3 is TGTGCCAGCAGCTATAGGACGGGGATGGAGCAGTACTTC. Protein sequence: CASSYRTGMEQYF.